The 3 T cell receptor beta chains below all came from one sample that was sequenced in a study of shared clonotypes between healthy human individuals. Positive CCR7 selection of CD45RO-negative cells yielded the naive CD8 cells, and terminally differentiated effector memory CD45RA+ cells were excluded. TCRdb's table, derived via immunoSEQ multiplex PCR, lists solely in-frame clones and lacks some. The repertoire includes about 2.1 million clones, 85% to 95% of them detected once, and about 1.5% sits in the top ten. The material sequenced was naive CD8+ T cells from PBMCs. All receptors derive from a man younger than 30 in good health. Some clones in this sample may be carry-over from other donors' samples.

The CDR3, as DNA: TGTGCCAGTAGGCCTGGACTAGCGGGAGACGTGCTAAGCCCGTCCTACAATGAGCAGTTCTTC. Protein product: CASRPGLAGDVLSPSYNEQFF. The chain recombines TRBV19 with TRBJ2-1; 13 positions agree with TRBD2. Unmatched junction bases numbered 18, after V lost 6 bases and J lost 1 base. This CDR3 has 21 residues. Germline-derived CDR1 and CDR2 are LNHDA and SQIVND (reference sequence).

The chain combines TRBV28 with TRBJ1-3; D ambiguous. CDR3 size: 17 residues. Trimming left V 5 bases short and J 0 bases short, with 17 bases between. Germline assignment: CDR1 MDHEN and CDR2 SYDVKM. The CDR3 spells CASSVQGTRSSGNTIYF. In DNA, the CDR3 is TGTGCCAGCAGTGTACAAGGAACCCGGAGCTCTGGAAACACCATATATTTT.

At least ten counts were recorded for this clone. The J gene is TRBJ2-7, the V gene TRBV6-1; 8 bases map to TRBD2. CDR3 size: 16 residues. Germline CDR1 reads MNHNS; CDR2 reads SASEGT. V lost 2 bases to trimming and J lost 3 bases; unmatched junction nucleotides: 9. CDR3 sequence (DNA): TGTGCCAGCAGTGAAAAGGGTAGACTAGCGAACTACGAGCAGTACTTC. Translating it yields CASSEKGRLANYEQYF.